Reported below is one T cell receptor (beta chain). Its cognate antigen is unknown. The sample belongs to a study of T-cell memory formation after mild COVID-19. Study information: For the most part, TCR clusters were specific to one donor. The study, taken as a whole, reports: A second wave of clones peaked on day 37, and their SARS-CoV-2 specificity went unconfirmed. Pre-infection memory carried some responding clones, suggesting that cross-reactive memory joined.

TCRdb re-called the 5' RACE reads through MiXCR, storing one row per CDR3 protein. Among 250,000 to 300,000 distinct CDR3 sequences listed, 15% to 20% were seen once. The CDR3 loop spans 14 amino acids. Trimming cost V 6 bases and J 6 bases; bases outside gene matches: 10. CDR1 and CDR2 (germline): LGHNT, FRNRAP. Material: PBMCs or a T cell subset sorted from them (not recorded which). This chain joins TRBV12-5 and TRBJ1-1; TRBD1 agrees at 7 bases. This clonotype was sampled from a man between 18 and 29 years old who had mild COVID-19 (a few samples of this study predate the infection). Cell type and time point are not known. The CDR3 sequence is CASGPQGVPAEAFF. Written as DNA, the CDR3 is TGTGCTAGTGGGCCTCAGGGGGTCCCCGCTGAAGCTTTCTTT. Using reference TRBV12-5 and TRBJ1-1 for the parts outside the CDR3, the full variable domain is DARVTQTPRHKVTEMGQEVTMRCQPILGHNTVFWYRQTMMQGLELLAYFRNRAPLDDSGMPKDRFSAEMPDATLATLKIQPSEPRDSAVYFCASGPQGVPAEAFFGQGTRLTVV.